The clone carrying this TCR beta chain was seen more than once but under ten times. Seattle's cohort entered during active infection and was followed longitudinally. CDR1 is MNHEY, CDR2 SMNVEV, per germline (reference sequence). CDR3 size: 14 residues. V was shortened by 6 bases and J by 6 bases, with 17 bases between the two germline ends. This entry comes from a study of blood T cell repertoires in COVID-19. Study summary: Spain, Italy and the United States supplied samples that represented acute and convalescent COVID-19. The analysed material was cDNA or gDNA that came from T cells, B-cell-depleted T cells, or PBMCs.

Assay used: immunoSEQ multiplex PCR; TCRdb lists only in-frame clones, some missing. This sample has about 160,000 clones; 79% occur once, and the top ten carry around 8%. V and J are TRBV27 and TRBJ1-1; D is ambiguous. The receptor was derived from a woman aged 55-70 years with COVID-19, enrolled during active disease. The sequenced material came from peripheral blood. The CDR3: CASSLTSASSEAFF. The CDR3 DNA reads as TGTGCCAGCAGCTTAACCTCTGCCAGTTCTGAAGCTTTCTTT.